The 21 T cell receptor beta chains below come from one sample, sequenced in a study of T cell changes during pregnancy in multiple sclerosis. TCRdb keeps only in-frame clones here, not all; method: immunoSEQ multiplex PCR. Here the sample spans about 35,000 clones, roughly 89% being singletons. The sequences come from CD8+ T cells from peripheral blood mononuclear cells, collected in the third trimester of pregnancy. The origin of the receptors is a female donor with multiple sclerosis, enrolled in a pregnancy study.

This chain joins TRBV18 and TRBJ1-4; 7 bases align to TRBD1. This CDR3 has 14 amino acids. V lost 2 bases and J lost 8; bases outside the gene matches: 5. CDR1 and CDR2 (germline): KGHSH, LQKENI. This chain's CDR3 is CASSPLGGREKLFF. The CDR3 coding sequence is TGTGCCAGCTCACCATTAGGGGGCCGGGAAAAACTGTTTTTT.

The chain links TRBV7-9 to TRBJ1-2, with 8 positions matching TRBD1. The CDR3 totals 15 residues. V lost 5 bases, J lost 3 bases, and 8 bases stayed unmatched. Germline values: CDR1 SEHNR, CDR2 FQNEAQ (reference sequence). This chain's CDR3 is CASSLPTGDHYGYTF. In nucleotides, the CDR3 is TGTGCCAGCAGCCTACCGACAGGGGATCACTATGGCTACACCTTC. Using reference TRBV7-9 and TRBJ1-2 for the parts outside the CDR3, the full variable domain is DTGVSQNPRHKITKRGQNVTFRCDPISEHNRLYWYRQTLGQGPEFLTYFQNEAQLEKSRLLSDRFSAERPKGSFSTLEIQRTEQGDSAMYLCASSLPTGDHYGYTFGSGTRLTVV.

J is TRBJ1-5 and V is TRBV6-6, with TRBD1 matching 9 bases. Per germline, CDR1 MNHNY and CDR2 SVGAGI (reference sequence). Trimming at V came to 6 bases and at J to 13 bases, leaving 7 bases not matched to a gene. There are 12 residues in the CDR3. CDR3 loop: CASSQWTGAQHF. CDR3 coding DNA: TGTGCCAGCAGCCAATGGACAGGGGCGCAGCATTTT.

The chain joins TRBV7-7 to TRBJ2-3; 7 nucleotides agree with TRBD2. J lost 0 bases, V lost 5 bases, and 2 bases had no gene match. This CDR3 spans 14 amino acids. Germline assignment: CDR1 SSHAT and CDR2 FNYEAQ (reference sequence). The CDR3 nucleotides read TGTGCCAGCAGCCCCGGGGGGAGCACAGATACGCAGTATTTT. The encoded protein is CASSPGGSTDTQYF.

The chain joins TRBV7-8 to TRBJ1-1; D is perhaps TRBD1 (5 bases). Germline CDR1 reads SGHVS; CDR2 reads FQNEAQ. This CDR3 is built from 15 residues. The V end was cut by 1 base, the J end by 0 bases, with 9 bases between. CDR3 loop: CASSLEGVMNTEAFF. CDR3 nucleotide sequence: TGTGCCAGCAGCTTAGAAGGGGTGATGAACACTGAAGCTTTCTTT.

This chain joins TRBV7-9 and TRBJ1-1, with 9 bases that match TRBD1. In germline, CDR1 is SEHNR, CDR2 FQNEAQ (reference sequence). The CDR3 covers 15 residues. V shed 5 bases, J shed 4 bases, and the junction held 8 bases outside the gene matches. CDR3 region: CASSHYRGLFTEAFF. In nucleotides, the CDR3 is TGTGCCAGCAGCCATTACAGGGGGCTCTTCACTGAAGCTTTCTTT.

This clone was detected only a few times. V is TRBV6-5 and J is TRBJ1-2; tentatively, D is TRBD1 (6 bases). This CDR3 contains 14 residues. Germline CDR1 and CDR2: MNHEY and SVGAGI. The V end was cut by 1 base, the J end by 6 bases, with 12 bases between. The CDR3 spells CASSYLQQGDGYTF. The DNA for the CDR3 is TGTGCCAGCAGTTACTTACAACAGGGAGATGGCTACACCTTC.

V is TRBV6-1 and J is TRBJ2-2; D possibly corresponds to TRBD2 (5 bases). Per germline, CDR1 MNHNS and CDR2 SASEGT. V shed 0 bases and J shed 6 bases, with 14 bases lying between them. The CDR3 is made up of 16 amino acids. The CDR3 nucleotides are TGTGCCAGCAGTGAAGCGGTAAGGATCGGGGCCGGGGAGCTGTTTTTT. Translated, it gives CASSEAVRIGAGELFF.

This chain's CDR3 is CASSLRGLVVGEAFF. The CDR3 DNA follows: TGTGCCAGCAGCTTAAGGGGGCTGGTCGTTGGCGAAGCTTTCTTT. This chain uses TRBV7-6 with TRBJ1-1, with 7 bases fitting TRBD1. CDR1 SGHVS and CDR2 FNYEAQ come from the germline V gene. The CDR3 consists of 15 residues. After removal of 2 bases from V and 8 bases from J, the junction contained 11 bases not matched to a gene.

The chain links TRBV4-1 to TRBJ2-5; TRBD2 might be the D (6 bases). V lost 5 bases and J lost 2, with 12 bases in between. The CDR3 covers 14 residues. In germline, CDR1 is MGHRA, CDR2 YSYEKL. The CDR3 loop is CASSRGLLQETQYF. The CDR3 bases are TGCGCCAGCAGCAGGGGACTGCTACAAGAGACCCAGTACTTC.

The chain is built from TRBV30 and TRBJ1-3, with 7 bases fitting TRBD1. V dropped 2 bases and J dropped 4; count of bases not matched to a gene: 5. Germline CDR1 reads GTSNPN; CDR2 reads SVGIG (reference sequence). This CDR3 is 14 amino acids long. The DNA for the CDR3 is TGTGCCTGGAGTACGACAGGGATAGGAAACACCATATATTTT. Translation gives CAWSTTGIGNTIYF.

The chain uses TRBV9 and TRBJ1-4; 7 bases align to TRBD1. V lost 0 bases and J lost 8; bases outside the gene matches: 4. The CDR3 has 14 residues. Germline values: CDR1 SGDLS, CDR2 YYNGEE. This CDR3 is CASSVGGGQEKLFF. DNA for the CDR3: TGTGCCAGCAGCGTAGGTGGGGGACAGGAAAAACTGTTTTTT.

The chain recombines TRBV27 with TRBJ1-2; TRBD1 might be the D (6 bases). This CDR3 region has 12 residues. The germline V gene has CDR1 MNHEY and CDR2 SMNVEV (reference sequence). Trimming pared 3 bases from V and 8 bases from J, leaving 10 bases between. CDR3 loop: CASSFSGVGYTF. The CDR3 DNA reads TGTGCCAGCAGTTTTTCAGGGGTCGGCTACACCTTC.

This clone came up once. The V call is TRBV30, the J call TRBJ2-5; D may be TRBD1 (5 bases). This CDR3 is built from 12 residues. Germline CDR1 GTSNPN, CDR2 SVGIG (reference sequence). V was pared by 3 bases and J by 3 bases, with 8 bases between. The CDR3 DNA follows: TGTGCCTGGAGCCAGGGCGAAGAGACCCAGTACTTC. Amino acid sequence: CAWSQGEETQYF.

The chain has TRBV6-5 and TRBJ1-1; D call uncertain. The V end was cut by 9 bases, the J end by 5 bases, with 10 bases between. CDR1 is MNHEY, CDR2 SVGAGI, per germline. The CDR3 covers 11 residues. The CDR3 DNA is TGTGCCAGTGGGTCGGGTACTGAAGCTTTCTTT. The encoded protein is CASGSGTEAFF.

J is TRBJ1-4 and V is TRBV14, with D unresolved. There are 13 residues in the CDR3. Germline V CDR1 and CDR2: SGHDN, FVKESK. Trimming took off 4 bases at V and 8 bases at J, with 11 bases between the two ends. The CDR3 DNA follows: TGTGCCAGCAGCCTCCTGGTCAGGGAAAAACTGTTTTTT. This codes for CASSLLVREKLFF.

This sequence joins TRBV5-4 and TRBJ2-3; 9 nucleotides agree with TRBD2. The V and J ends lost 4 bases and 5 bases, in that order; junction bases with no gene match: 11. The germline V gene has CDR1 SGHNT and CDR2 YYREEE (reference sequence). The CDR3 is 16 residues long. The CDR3 loop reads CASSPRLAESGDTQYF. The CDR3 nucleotides read TGTGCCAGCAGCCCCCGACTAGCGGAGAGCGGAGATACGCAGTATTTT.

V usage is TRBV4-2 and J usage is TRBJ1-1; 7 bases are a match to TRBD1. The germline V gene encodes CDR1 LGHNA and CDR2 YNFKEQ. Trimming removed 1 base from V and 1 base from J; junction bases left unmatched: 9. The CDR3 is made up of 17 amino acids. The CDR3 protein is CASSQVRGLVSNTEAFF. CDR3 sequence (DNA): TGTGCCAGCAGCCAAGTTAGGGGGCTGGTTTCGAACACTGAAGCTTTCTTT.

This clone came up once. The J gene is TRBJ1-4, the V gene TRBV11-2; tentatively, D is TRBD1 (5 bases). CDR3 size: 16 residues. Looked up from germline, CDR1 is SGHAT and CDR2 is FQNNGV. Trimming removed 1 base at V and 7 bases at J, with 16 bases between. CDR3 nucleotide sequence: TGTGCCAGCAGCTTAGTAATTCCAGGGTTCGGTGAAAAACTGTTTTTT. Residues: CASSLVIPGFGEKLFF.

V gene TRBV18 combines with J gene TRBJ1-2; 8 bases match TRBD1. The germline CDR1 and CDR2 sequences are KGHSH and LQKENI. This CDR3 contains 14 residues. Trimming at V came to 6 bases and at J to 3 bases, leaving 6 bases not matched to a gene. CDR3 loop: CASSPGQGYYGYTF. CDR3 sequence (DNA): TGTGCCAGCTCGCCTGGACAGGGTTACTATGGCTACACCTTC.

The chain employs TRBV6-6 and TRBJ2-7; 7 bases map to TRBD1. V lost 7 bases and J lost 5; bases outside the gene matches: 11. This CDR3 spans 14 amino acids. Germline V gene sequence: CDR1 MNHNY, CDR2 SVGAGI (reference sequence). CDR3 region: CASTTDRRYDEQYF. The CDR3 DNA sequence: TGTGCCAGCACCACGGACAGGAGATACGACGAGCAGTACTTC.